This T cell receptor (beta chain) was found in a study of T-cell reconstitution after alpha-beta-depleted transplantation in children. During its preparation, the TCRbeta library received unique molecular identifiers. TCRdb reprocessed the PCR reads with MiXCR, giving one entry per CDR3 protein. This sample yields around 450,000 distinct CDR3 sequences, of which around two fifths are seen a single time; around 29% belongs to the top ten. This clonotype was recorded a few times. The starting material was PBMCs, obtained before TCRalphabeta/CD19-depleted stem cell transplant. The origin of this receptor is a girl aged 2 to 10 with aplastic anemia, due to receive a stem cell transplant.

CDR3 DNA: TGTGCCAGCAGCTTAGGTCGGGCAGGGGGTGTGGAACAGCCCCAGCATTTT. This codes for CASSLGRAGGVEQPQHF. The chain carries TRBV7-9 and TRBJ1-5, with 7 bases that match TRBD1. Germline values: CDR1 SEHNR, CDR2 FQNEAQ (reference sequence). The CDR3 is 17 residues long. Losses at the gene ends were 1 base for V and 7 bases for J; bases not matched to a gene: 13.